This T cell receptor (beta chain) was captured in a study of technical replicates of blood from a handful of donors. Losses at the gene ends were 4 bases for V and 4 bases for J; bases not matched to a gene: 7. This CDR3 has 15 amino acids. Germline loops: CDR1 LNHNV, CDR2 YYDKDF (reference sequence). Profiling relied on immunoSEQ multiplex PCR, and the TCRdb table lists in-frame clones only, not all of them. The sample consists of roughly 60,000 clones, approximately 94% of them appearing once. The chain has TRBV15 and TRBJ1-3, with 7 bases identical to TRBD1. The sample consisted of PBMCs. This sequence originates from a human donor in good health. Some clones in this sample may be carry-over from other donors' samples. The DNA of the CDR3 is TGTGCCACCAGCACGGGAAGGGACAGCGGAAACACCATATATTTT. Protein: CATSTGRDSGNTIYF.